These 29 T cell receptor beta chains share one sample of origin, sequenced in a study of blood T cell repertoires in COVID-19. Some clones are missing from TCRdb's copy, which holds only in-frame ones; the method was immunoSEQ multiplex PCR. The sample yields about 220,000 clones, 80% seen once. The sample was peripheral blood. These receptors all come from a woman in her sixties or seventies with acute or convalescent COVID-19.

The rearrangement uses TRBV14 and TRBJ2-7; perhaps TRBD2 as D (7 bases). The CDR3 has 15 residues. V was pared by 7 bases and J by 2 bases, with 18 bases between. CDR1 is SGHDN and CDR2 is FVKESK in the germline V gene. The CDR3 region is CASNQAGGPTYEQYF. DNA of the CDR3: TGTGCCAGCAACCAGGCCGGGGGGCCCACCTACGAGCAGTACTTC. The full variable domain, with the rest looked up from reference TRBV14 and TRBJ2-7, is EAGVTQFPSHSVIEKGQTVTLRCDPISGHDNLYWYRRVMGKEIKFLLHFVKESKQDESGMPNNRFLAERTGGTYSTLKVQPAELEDSGVYFCASNQAGGPTYEQYFGPGTRLTVT.

The chain employs TRBV5-1 and TRBJ2-3; 7 nucleotides line up with TRBD1. This CDR3 spans 13 amino acids. After removal of 5 bases from V and 6 bases from J, the junction contained 6 bases not matched to a gene. Per the germline V gene, CDR1 is SGHRS and CDR2 is YFSETQ. As DNA, the CDR3 is TGCGCCAGCAGTGGAACAGGGGCCGATACGCAGTATTTT. Amino acid sequence: CASSGTGADTQYF.

The chain is built from TRBV3-1 (or the pseudogene TRBV3-2) and TRBJ2-7; weak D call: TRBD1 (5 bases). The ends were cut back, 4 bases at V and 3 bases at J, with 13 bases in the middle. Per germline, CDR1 LGHDT and CDR2 YNNKEL (reference sequence). CDR3 length: 14 residues. In DNA, the CDR3 is TGTGCCAGCAGCCTTACAGGTTCAGACTACGAGCAGTACTTC. Its protein product is CASSLTGSDYEQYF.

This sequence joins TRBV19 and TRBJ1-1; 11 bases align to TRBD1. CDR3 length: 17 amino acids. V shed 3 bases and J 5 bases; nucleotides not matched to a gene: 11. Per the germline V gene, CDR1 is LNHDA and CDR2 is SQIVND (reference sequence). Written as DNA, the CDR3 is TGTGCCAGTAGTATCGCGGACAGGGGGCCTCGGAGGACTGAAGCTTTCTTT. Encoded protein: CASSIADRGPRRTEAFF. The full variable domain, its missing parts supplied by reference TRBV19 and TRBJ1-1, is DGGITQSPKYLFRKEGQNVTLSCEQNLNHDAMYWYRQDPGQGLRLIYYSQIVNDFQKGDIAEGYSVSREKKESFPLTVTSAQKNPTAFYLCASSIADRGPRRTEAFFGQGTRLTVV.

This rearrangement joins TRBV4-1 to TRBJ2-1; D call uncertain. Between the trimmed V and J ends, which lost 0 bases and 10 bases, there was a span of 7 bases. The CDR3 loop spans 12 amino acids. Germline V gene lookup returns CDR1 MGHRA and CDR2 YSYEKL. The CDR3 DNA sequence: TGCGCCAGCAGCCAAGATCTGAGGGAGCAGTTCTTC. Translating it yields CASSQDLREQFF.

The chain uses TRBV29-1 and TRBJ1-2, with D perhaps matching TRBD1 (5 bases). V dropped 3 bases and J dropped 2 bases, with 10 bases sitting between them. Germline lookup yields CDR1 SQVTM and CDR2 ANQGSEA. This CDR3 is 13 amino acids long. The CDR3, as DNA: TGCAGCGTTGACCTGGGGGGGAACTATGGCTACACCTTC. It yields the protein CSVDLGGNYGYTF.

V is TRBV3-1 (or the pseudogene TRBV3-2) and J is TRBJ2-2, with a possible D match to TRBD2 (6 bases). CDR1 is LGHDT and CDR2 is YNNKEL in the germline V gene (reference sequence). V lost 2 bases and J lost 7, with 8 bases in between. The CDR3 sequence is 13 residues long. CDR3: CASSQLGSGELFF. CDR3 in DNA: TGTGCCAGCAGCCAACTCGGGAGCGGGGAGCTGTTTTTT.

This clone came up a few times. The rearrangement uses TRBV2 and TRBJ1-2; D is perhaps TRBD1 (6 bases). CDR1 is SNHLY and CDR2 is FYNNEI in the germline V gene. There are 13 residues in the CDR3. The germline V and J ends were trimmed by 1 base and 7 bases, with 10 bases remaining between them. CDR3 nucleotides: TGTGCCAGCAGTGAAGACGCCAGGGGTGGCTACACCTTC. Its translation is CASSEDARGGYTF.

This chain joins TRBV29-1 and TRBJ1-5, with 7 nucleotides matching TRBD1. The CDR3 runs to 13 residues. Trimming removed 7 bases from V and 0 bases from J; junction bases left unmatched: 3. The germline gives CDR1 SQVTM, CDR2 ANQGSEA. The CDR3 sequence is CSAGQASNQPQHF. The CDR3 DNA reads as TGCAGCGCCGGACAGGCTAGCAATCAGCCCCAGCATTTT.

The chain couples TRBV6-5 to TRBJ1-6, with 8 bases aligning to TRBD1. The CDR3 consists of 15 residues. Trimming took 0 bases from V and 8 from J; bases not matched to a gene: 3. Germline assignment: CDR1 MNHEY and CDR2 SVGAGI. The CDR3 here is CASSYSGQGHSPLHF. In DNA, the CDR3 is TGTGCCAGCAGTTACTCCGGACAGGGCCATTCACCCCTCCACTTT.

The genes are TRBV27 and TRBJ2-6, with a weak D call TRBD2 (5 bases). The CDR3 runs to 15 residues. V lost 4 bases and J 3 bases, leaving 10 bases between the germline ends. The germline V gene has CDR1 MNHEY and CDR2 SMNVEV (reference sequence). The CDR3 protein is CASSYEGVGANVLTF. CDR3 nucleotide sequence: TGTGCCAGCAGTTACGAGGGTGTTGGGGCCAACGTCCTGACTTTC.

This chain links TRBV24-1 with TRBJ1-2, with 12 positions matching TRBD1. Trimming cost V 4 bases and J 4 bases; bases outside gene matches: 12. CDR1 is KGHDR and CDR2 is SFDVKD in the germline V gene. The CDR3 contains 18 residues. For the CDR3, the DNA is TGTGCCACCAGTGACCGACCGGGACAGGGGGCGAGGGGCTATGGCTACACCTTC. It codes for CATSDRPGQGARGYGYTF.

This rearrangement joins TRBV4-2 to TRBJ2-2, with 12 positions matching TRBD1. After removal of 0 bases from V and 4 bases from J, the junction contained 6 bases not matched to a gene. Looked up from germline, CDR1 is LGHNA and CDR2 is YNFKEQ. The CDR3 loop spans 18 amino acids. This chain's CDR3 is CASSQEWGQGAPTGELFF. The CDR3 DNA is TGTGCCAGCAGCCAAGAATGGGGACAGGGGGCGCCCACCGGGGAGCTGTTTTTT.

The J gene is TRBJ2-4, the V gene TRBV6-5, with D perhaps matching TRBD1 (6 bases). CDR1 and CDR2 from the germline V gene are MNHEY and SVGAGI. There are 16 residues in the CDR3. With 2 bases removed from V and 1 base from J, the gap between germline ends came to 12 bases. This CDR3 is CASSYTGSEAKNIQYF. The CDR3 DNA reads as TGTGCCAGCAGTTACACAGGGTCGGAGGCCAAAAACATTCAGTACTTC.

V and J are TRBV6-5 and TRBJ2-5; 11 bases are shared with TRBD1. V lost 4 bases and J lost 5; bases outside the gene matches: 9. The CDR3 covers 16 residues. CDR1 and CDR2 (germline): MNHEY, SVGAGI. CDR3 nucleotides: TGTGCCAGCAGTTCCTCCTGGACAGGGGGCCAGGAGACCCAGTACTTC. It yields the protein CASSSSWTGGQETQYF.

The gene calls are TRBV30 and TRBJ1-2; TRBD1 matches 9 bases. Trimming at V came to 7 bases and at J to 8 bases, leaving 5 bases not matched to a gene. Germline CDR1 is GTSNPN and CDR2 is SVGIG (reference sequence). This CDR3 has 11 residues. CDR3 protein: CASETGGGYTF. The CDR3 coding sequence is TGTGCCTCCGAGACAGGGGGAGGCTACACCTTC.

The V and J genes are TRBV5-4 and TRBJ2-1; 10 bases line up with TRBD1. CDR1 and CDR2 from the germline V gene are SGHNT and YYREEE (reference sequence). The CDR3 sequence is 15 residues long. After removal of 6 bases from V and 4 bases from J, the junction contained 7 bases not matched to a gene. The CDR3 bases are TGTGCCAGCACCCCGGGACAGGGGATTTACAATGAGCAGTTCTTC. Amino acids: CASTPGQGIYNEQFF.

J is TRBJ1-4 and V is TRBV3-1 (or the pseudogene TRBV3-2); 7 nucleotides match TRBD1. V lost 5 bases and J lost 8; bases outside the gene matches: 8. CDR3 length equals 14 residues. The germline gives CDR1 LGHDT, CDR2 YNNKEL (reference sequence). The CDR3 DNA sequence: TGTGCCAGCAGCTTAAAGACAGGGCACGAAAAACTGTTTTTT. Residues: CASSLKTGHEKLFF.

The rearrangement joins TRBV6-2 or TRBV6-3 to TRBJ1-5, with a possible D match to TRBD1 (5 bases). Germline-derived CDR1 and CDR2 are MNHEY and SVGEGT. This CDR3 has 14 amino acids. V was pared by 2 bases and J by 6 bases, with 11 bases between. CDR3 loop: CASSYDSSAQPQHF. Written as DNA, the CDR3 is TGTGCCAGCAGTTACGACAGTTCAGCTCAGCCCCAGCATTTT.

In its sample, this clone was seen many times. This CDR3 is CASSVGPRVYDNNSPLHF. Here the CDR3 DNA reads TGTGCCAGCAGCGTAGGGCCCCGGGTCTATGATAATAATTCACCCCTCCACTTT. J is TRBJ1-6 and V is TRBV9; D remains ambiguous. This CDR3 is built from 18 residues. Germline loops: CDR1 SGDLS, CDR2 YYNGEE. The V and J ends lost 0 bases and 5 bases respectively, with 18 bases between them.

This chain links TRBV9 with TRBJ2-7; 11 nucleotides agree with TRBD1. The germline CDR1 and CDR2 sequences are SGDLS and YYNGEE. V dropped 4 bases and J dropped 1; count of bases not matched to a gene: 4. CDR3 length equals 15 residues. CDR3 loop: CASSRGTGGSYEQYF. For the CDR3, the DNA is TGTGCCAGCAGCCGCGGGACAGGGGGATCCTACGAGCAGTACTTC.

The rearrangement uses TRBV4-1 and TRBJ1-2; no definite D call. Trimming shortened V by 3 bases and J by 2 bases, and 10 bases separated the two germline ends. Per the germline V gene, CDR1 is MGHRA and CDR2 is YSYEKL. This CDR3 has 14 amino acids. CDR3 DNA sequence: TGCGCCAGCAGCCAGGCCGACATGAACTATGGCTACACCTTC. Protein product: CASSQADMNYGYTF.

The V and J genes are TRBV6-5 and TRBJ2-3, with 8 positions matching TRBD2. The CDR3 contains 16 residues. Germline CDR1 and CDR2: MNHEY and SVGAGI. Losses at the gene ends were 2 bases for V and 5 bases for J; bases not matched to a gene: 9. The CDR3: CASSYETGGPLDTQYF. In nucleotides, the CDR3 is TGTGCCAGCAGTTACGAGACGGGGGGGCCTTTAGATACGCAGTATTTT.

For the CDR3, the DNA is TGTGCCAGTAGTATCGACAGGGGATTTCCCTACGAGCAGTACTTC. Protein product: CASSIDRGFPYEQYF. The chain joins TRBV19 to TRBJ2-7; TRBD1 matches 8 bases. Germline-derived CDR1 and CDR2 are LNHDA and SQIVND (reference sequence). CDR3 length equals 15 residues. The junction had 6 bases not matched to a gene; V was cut back by 3 bases and J by 2 bases. Variable domain in full (rest from reference TRBV19 and TRBJ2-7): DGGITQSPKYLFRKEGQNVTLSCEQNLNHDAMYWYRQDPGQGLRLIYYSQIVNDFQKGDIAEGYSVSREKKESFPLTVTSAQKNPTAFYLCASSIDRGFPYEQYFGPGTRLTVT.

The rearrangement uses TRBV18 and TRBJ1-2; 7 nucleotides agree with TRBD1. The germline V gene encodes CDR1 KGHSH and CDR2 LQKENI. The J segment lost 4 bases and the V segment lost 3 bases, leaving 5 bases of the junction unmatched. This CDR3 is 14 amino acids long. CDR3 amino acids: CASSPQGQSYGYTF. The CDR3 DNA is TGTGCCAGCTCACCGCAGGGACAGTCCTATGGCTACACCTTC.

This chain uses TRBV14 with TRBJ2-5; the D is unclear. The germline V gene encodes CDR1 SGHDN and CDR2 FVKESK. Trimming took 4 bases from V and 2 from J, leaving 8 bases between them. This CDR3 contains 13 residues. The CDR3 DNA reads as TGTGCCAGCAGCCCGTTACAGCAAGAGACCCAGTACTTC. This translates into CASSPLQQETQYF.

This rearrangement joins TRBV10-3 to TRBJ2-3, with 8 bases identical to TRBD2. Germline V gene data show CDR1 as ENHRY and CDR2 as SYGVKD. The junction had 5 bases not matched to a gene; V was cut back by 3 bases and J by 3 bases. The CDR3 is 15 residues long. CDR3 in amino acids: CAISETSGSTDTQYF. DNA for the CDR3: TGTGCCATCAGTGAAACTAGCGGTTCGACAGATACGCAGTATTTT.

The chain carries TRBV2 and TRBJ2-3; 8 nucleotides agree with TRBD2. The ends lost 2 bases at V and 2 bases at J; junction bases unmatched: 6. The CDR3 sequence is 16 residues long. The germline V gene encodes CDR1 SNHLY and CDR2 FYNNEI. The CDR3 sequence: CASSELGTSFTDTQYF. The CDR3 DNA sequence: TGTGCCAGCAGTGAACTAGGGACTAGTTTCACAGATACGCAGTATTTT.

This sequence joins TRBV24-1 and TRBJ1-5; TRBD1 aligns across 9 bases. In germline, CDR1 is KGHDR, CDR2 SFDVKD. This CDR3 is 16 amino acids long. The V and J ends lost 0 bases and 6 bases, in that order; junction bases with no gene match: 5. Here the CDR3 DNA reads TGTGCCACCAGTGATTTGAACAGGGGGCGGATTCAGCCCCAGCATTTT. It encodes CATSDLNRGRIQPQHF.